This entry concerns a single T cell receptor beta chain. As yet, its antigen is unknown. Clones were read by immunoSEQ multiplex PCR, and TCRdb kept only the in-frame ones, dropping some. The sample includes fewer than 30,000 clones, around 78% of them seen just once. The source of the sample is a study of OX40 agonist ivuxolimab in advanced cancers. About the study: People who had prior anti-PD-1, anti-PD-L1 or anti-CTLA-4 therapy could take part, and around 40% had some. Notes on the study in general: Researchers report that CD8+ T cells had, on average, more expanded clones than CD4+. The antigen specificity of the peripheral T cells (those that were expanded) was not determined.

Between the trimmed V and J ends, which lost 7 bases and 5 bases, there was a span of 24 bases. CDR1 MNHEY and CDR2 SMNVEV come from the germline V gene (reference sequence). CDR3 length: 16 residues. The rearrangement uses TRBV27 and TRBJ2-7, with D perhaps TRBD2 (5 bases). This clonotype originated in an adult with an advanced solid tumor such as melanoma, head and neck, liver or kidney cancer. The sequenced sample was CD4+ or CD8+ T cells sorted from blood, obtained in a trial of the OX40 agonist ivuxolimab. CDR3 residues: CASTPTPGPEGDEQYF. In DNA form, the CDR3 reads TGTGCCAGCACCCCCACTCCCGGGCCAGAGGGCGACGAGCAGTACTTC.